This T cell receptor beta chain appears in the sequencing data of a study of response to subunit inactivated influenza vaccine. V was shortened by 1 base and J by 6 bases, with 13 bases between the two germline ends. CDR3 length equals 15 residues. From germline, CDR1 is SGHTA and CDR2 FQGNSA. Each CDR3 protein gets one entry after TCRdb re-called the RT-PCR reads with MiXCR. The repertoire holds just under 550,000 distinct CDR3 sequences, with under 30% as singletons. This same sample was also taken into another study, of T cells expressing NK-cell markers. As reported in that work: It was by 5'RACE template switching with UMIs that TCR beta cDNA was made.

The gene calls are TRBV7-2 and TRBJ2-1, with D maybe TRBD2 (5 bases). Sequencing was performed on CD4+ T cells sorted from PBMCs, taken 12 days after vaccination. The source of this sequence is a man aged 50 to 59 who received an inactivated influenza vaccine. The CDR3 coding sequence is TGTGCCAGCAGCTTAGAAGCTAGCACCCGCAATGAGCAGTTCTTC. Protein product: CASSLEASTRNEQFF.